The source of this TCR beta chain is a study of T-cell memory formation after mild COVID-19. Looking at the study overall: TCR clusters were mostly confined to one donor each.

The TCR alpha and TCR beta cDNA libraries, bearing sample barcodes and UMIs, were generated by 5'RACE using constant-segment primers. TCRdb re-called the 5' RACE reads through MiXCR, storing one row per CDR3 protein. The data show around 530,000 distinct CDR3 sequences, about a fifth seen once. Findings and caveats of the study: Still unconfirmed is whether the second-wave clones peaking on day 37 recognized SARS-CoV-2.

This clonotype was counted a few times. Its antigen is currently unknown. Trimming stripped 2 bases from V and 5 bases from J, with 11 bases between. Germline CDR1 SGHNT, CDR2 YYREEE (reference sequence). The CDR3 has 13 residues. The sample comprised PBMCs or a T cell subset sorted from them (not recorded which). This receptor was taken from an adult woman who had mild COVID-19 (a few samples of this study predate the infection). Cell type and time point are not known. J is TRBJ2-7 and V is TRBV5-4, with a tentative D call TRBD2 (5 bases). The CDR3, as DNA: TGTGCCAGCAGCTTCCGGGGATGGAACGAGCAGTACTTC. This encodes CASSFRGWNEQYF.